The subject of this entry is one T cell receptor beta chain. The antigen remains unidentified. Each donor was healthy, and each was a bone marrow donor. The data stem from a study of cytomegalovirus exposure and HLA in healthy donors. Study information: Of the donors genotyped, 398 in all, about 80% fell in the Caucasian-associated ancestry cluster. Broader study findings: In an earlier analysis, most TCR beta V segments were productive about 87% or about 30% of the time.

Use of 60 Vbeta and 13 Jbeta primers characterized the PCR. TCRdb's copy holds only in-frame clones and misses some; the assay was immunoSEQ multiplex PCR. The sample contains roughly 120,000 clones, around 70% of which appear only once. V was pared by 3 bases and J by 0 bases, with 14 bases of the junction left unmatched. This CDR3 spans 18 amino acids. The germline gives CDR1 SGHRS, CDR2 YFSETQ. The sequence was obtained from a man aged 25 to 40 in good health and CMV-seropositive. The sequenced material came from PBMCs. The chain combines TRBV5-1 with TRBJ1-1; 7 positions match TRBD1. The CDR3 sequence: CASSSLRQGRGVNTEAFF. The CDR3 DNA reads as TGCGCCAGCAGCTCGCTACGACAGGGTAGGGGCGTGAACACTGAAGCTTTCTTT.